This T cell receptor (beta chain) was retrieved from a study of T cell clonality in common variable immunodeficiency. Broader study findings: Compared with healthy controls, CVID subjects showed increased TCRbeta clonality, mostly in about a third. Shared TCRbeta clones were fewer between CVID subjects than controls. Authors noted CVID clonality's cause needs subpopulation repertoire sequencing.

Equal genomic DNA amounts from CVID and control samples were sequenced. The repertoire was sequenced with immunoSEQ multiplex PCR; TCRdb's copy has only in-frame clones and lacks some. This sample has approximately 42,000 clones, each found more than once. Many counts were recorded for this clone. Its antigen is not identified. The CDR3 extends 3 residues past the end of the read, so its final part is completed from the germline J gene. From germline, CDR1 is DFQATT and CDR2 SNEGSKA (reference sequence). V dropped 1 base and J dropped 6 bases, with 9 bases sitting between them. The CDR3 covers 13 residues.

The source of this sequence is a person aged 18 to 75 in good health. This rearrangement joins TRBV20-1 to TRBJ2-2; D is possibly TRBD2 (5 bases). Sequenced material: peripheral blood mononuclear cells. CDR3 in amino acids: CSARATRAGELFF. CDR3 DNA, as far as it was read: TGCAGTGCTAGAGCCACTAGAGCCGGGGAG.